A selection of T cell receptor beta chains follows, all from one sample in a study of Ad26.COV2.S vaccination and SARS-CoV-2 variants. Clones were read by immunoSEQ multiplex PCR, and TCRdb kept only the in-frame ones, dropping some. In the table there are hundreds of thousands of clones, more than 80% of which are singletons. The source was peripheral blood, collected in a trial of Ad26.COV2.S vaccine versus placebo. The receptors come from a person between 18 and 59 years old who received the Ad26.COV2.S COVID-19 vaccine or a placebo. Each CDR3 is given with its conserved first and last residue. Fields, in order: J gene, clone size, D gene, V gene, CDR3 DNA, CDR3 protein. The D gene is left open where the match is weak. The listing skips clone size in some rows; elsewhere it reads once, few, many or a size class.

J: TRBJ1-3
size: .
D: TRBD1
V: TRBV27
DNA: TGTGCCAGCAGTCCCTGGCAACAGGGGGTCCCTGGAAACACCATATATTTT
CDR3: CASSPWQQGVPGNTIYF

J: TRBJ2-1
size: .
D: TRBD2
V: TRBV30
DNA: TGTGCCTGGAGTGGCGGGAGGCAGTACAATGAGCAGTTCTTC
CDR3: CAWSGGRQYNEQFF

J: TRBJ1-1
size: .
D: .
V: TRBV11-1
DNA: TGTGCCAGCAGCCTCGCGCTCGTTGCTGAAGCTTTCTTT
CDR3: CASSLALVAEAFF

J: TRBJ1-3
size: once
D: .
V: TRBV27
DNA: TGTGCCAGCAGTTTATACCCCCCCCGGGCCTATCACTCTGGAAACACCATATATTTT
CDR3: CASSLYPPRAYHSGNTIYF

J: TRBJ1-6
size: .
D: .
V: TRBV7-2
DNA: TGTGCCAGCAGCTTAGGCAGGGAGAATTCACCCCTCCACTTT
CDR3: CASSLGRENSPLHF

J: TRBJ2-1
size: once
D: .
V: TRBV6-5
DNA: TGTGCCAGCAGTTACTCGCCGACTAGATACAATGAGCAGTTCTTC
CDR3: CASSYSPTRYNEQFF

J: TRBJ2-2
size: .
D: .
V: TRBV20-1
DNA: TGCAGTCCCCAATCCGGGGAGCTGTTTTTT
CDR3: CSPQSGELFF

J: TRBJ2-5
size: .
D: TRBD1
V: TRBV7-8
DNA: TGTGCCAGCAGCTTAGGGGTGACAGGGGAAGAGACCCAGTACTTC
CDR3: CASSLGVTGEETQYF

J: TRBJ2-2
size: .
D: .
V: TRBV2
DNA: TGTGCCAGCGAACCGGGAGTAGGGATGGCCGGGGAGCTGTTTTTT
CDR3: CASEPGVGMAGELFF

J: TRBJ1-2
size: .
D: .
V: TRBV11-2
DNA: TGTGCCAGCAGCTTAGGTTCCCCAGGGGCGTATGGCTACACCTTC
CDR3: CASSLGSPGAYGYTF

J: TRBJ2-3
size: .
D: TRBD1
V: TRBV28
DNA: TGTGCCAGCAGCCCTGCATCAGGGGGTACAAGCACAGATACGCAGTATTTT
CDR3: CASSPASGGTSTDTQYF

J: TRBJ1-1
size: .
D: .
V: TRBV4-2
DNA: TGTGCCAGCAGCCAAGACGGGGTAAACACTGAAGCTTTCTTT
CDR3: CASSQDGVNTEAFF

J: TRBJ1-5
size: .
D: .
V: TRBV29-1
DNA: TGCAGCGTTGAAGACAGGGTGGGTCAGCCCCAGCATTTT
CDR3: CSVEDRVGQPQHF

J: TRBJ2-7
size: .
D: TRBD2
V: TRBV7-2
DNA: TGTGCCAGCAGCTTAGTCGCGGGGGGACCCTCCTACGAGCAGTACTTC
CDR3: CASSLVAGGPSYEQYF

J: TRBJ2-7
size: .
D: .
V: TRBV5-8
DNA: TGTGCCAGCAGCTTGACGGGTTACGAGCAGTACTTC
CDR3: CASSLTGYEQYF